This T cell receptor beta chain was captured in a study of blood T cell repertoires in COVID-19. Across the study: Acute and convalescent COVID-19 samples came from the United States, Italy and Spain. PBMCs, B-cell-depleted T cells, or T cells were the source of the cDNA or gDNA that made up the material.

Original data processing: How many nucleated cells were present was estimated from reference gene primer amplification. The repertoire was sequenced with immunoSEQ multiplex PCR; TCRdb's copy has only in-frame clones and lacks some. V and J calls and clone size come straight from that table; D and trimming were deduced from the DNA. The sample yields about 330,000 clones, 70% to 90% seen once. This CDR3 region has 14 residues. Trimming pared 1 base from V and 3 bases from J, leaving 10 bases between. Germline values: CDR1 SGHRS, CDR2 YFSETQ. Cohorts were determined from participant-reported clinical history.

The sequenced sample was PBMCs or T cells enriched from blood (not recorded which). The TCR comes from a woman under 30 who had recovered from COVID-19. The rearrangement joins TRBV5-1 to TRBJ1-1, with a tentative D call TRBD1 (5 bases). The CDR3 loop is CASSLQGEDTEAFF. CDR3 nucleotides: TGCGCCAGCAGCTTGCAGGGCGAGGACACTGAAGCTTTCTTT.